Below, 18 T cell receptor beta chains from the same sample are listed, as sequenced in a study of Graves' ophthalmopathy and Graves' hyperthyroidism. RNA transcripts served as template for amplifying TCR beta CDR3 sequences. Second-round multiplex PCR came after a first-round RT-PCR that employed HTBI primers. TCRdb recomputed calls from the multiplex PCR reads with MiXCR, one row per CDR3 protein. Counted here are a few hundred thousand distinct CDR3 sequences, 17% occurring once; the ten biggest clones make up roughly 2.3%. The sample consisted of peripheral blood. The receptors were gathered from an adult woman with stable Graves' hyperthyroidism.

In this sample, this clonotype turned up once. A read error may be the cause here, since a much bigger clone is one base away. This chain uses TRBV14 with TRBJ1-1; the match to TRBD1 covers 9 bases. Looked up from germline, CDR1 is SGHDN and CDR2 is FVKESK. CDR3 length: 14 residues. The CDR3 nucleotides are TGTGGCAGCAGCCCCGGACAGGGGCATACTGAAGCTTTCTTT. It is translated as CGSSPGQGHTEAFF. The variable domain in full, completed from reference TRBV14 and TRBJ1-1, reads EAGVTQFPSHSVIEKGQTVTLRCDPISGHDNLYWYRRVMGKEIKFLLHFVKESKQDESGMPNNRFLAERTGGTYSTLKVQPAELEDSGVYFCGSSPGQGHTEAFFGQGTRLTVV.

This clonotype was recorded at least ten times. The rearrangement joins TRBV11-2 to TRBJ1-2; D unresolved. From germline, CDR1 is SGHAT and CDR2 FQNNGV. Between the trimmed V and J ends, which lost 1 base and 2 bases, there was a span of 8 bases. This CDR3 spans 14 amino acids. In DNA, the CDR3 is TGTGCCAGCAGCTTAGGGCAGCCCAACTATGGCTACACCTTC. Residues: CASSLGQPNYGYTF.

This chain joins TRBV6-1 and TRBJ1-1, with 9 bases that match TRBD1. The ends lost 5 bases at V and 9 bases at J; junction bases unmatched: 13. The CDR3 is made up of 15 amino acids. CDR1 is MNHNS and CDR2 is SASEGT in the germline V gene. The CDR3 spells CASSRTGDTGTKAFF. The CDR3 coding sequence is TGTGCCAGCAGTAGGACAGGGGACACCGGGACAAAAGCTTTCTTT.

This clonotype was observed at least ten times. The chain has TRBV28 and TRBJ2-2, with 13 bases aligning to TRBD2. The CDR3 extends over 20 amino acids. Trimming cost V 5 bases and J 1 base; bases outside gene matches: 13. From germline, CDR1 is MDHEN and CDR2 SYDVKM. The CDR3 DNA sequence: TGTGCCAGCAGTAGTACACCCGGGACTAGCGGGATAGGGAACACCGGGGAGCTGTTTTTT. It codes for CASSSTPGTSGIGNTGELFF.

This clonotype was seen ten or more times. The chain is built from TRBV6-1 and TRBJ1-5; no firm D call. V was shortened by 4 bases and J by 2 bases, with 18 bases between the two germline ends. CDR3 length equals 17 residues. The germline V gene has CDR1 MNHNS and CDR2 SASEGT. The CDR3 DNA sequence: TGTGCCAGCAGTGTCCCCGCCCCGGGTTTAGGCAATCAGCCCCAGCATTTT. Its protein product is CASSVPAPGLGNQPQHF.

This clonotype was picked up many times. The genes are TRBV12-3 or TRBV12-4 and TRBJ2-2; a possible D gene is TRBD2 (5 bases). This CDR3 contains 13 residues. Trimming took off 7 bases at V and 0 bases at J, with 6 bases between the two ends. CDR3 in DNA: TGTGCCAGCAAGGAGGCGAACACCGGGGAGCTGTTTTTT. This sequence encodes CASKEANTGELFF.

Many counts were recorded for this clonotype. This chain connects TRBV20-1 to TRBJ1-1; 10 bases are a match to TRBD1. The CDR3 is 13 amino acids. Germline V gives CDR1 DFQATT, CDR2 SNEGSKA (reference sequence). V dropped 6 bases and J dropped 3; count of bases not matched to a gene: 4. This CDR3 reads CSATGTGDTEAFF. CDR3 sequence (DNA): TGCAGTGCGACCGGGACAGGGGACACTGAAGCTTTCTTT.

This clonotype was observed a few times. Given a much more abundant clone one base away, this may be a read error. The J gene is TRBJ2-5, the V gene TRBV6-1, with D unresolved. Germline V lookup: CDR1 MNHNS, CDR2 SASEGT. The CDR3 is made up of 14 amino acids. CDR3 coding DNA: TGTGCCAGCATTCCAGGATCCCTGAGAGAGACCAAGTACTTC. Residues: CASIPGSLRETKYF.

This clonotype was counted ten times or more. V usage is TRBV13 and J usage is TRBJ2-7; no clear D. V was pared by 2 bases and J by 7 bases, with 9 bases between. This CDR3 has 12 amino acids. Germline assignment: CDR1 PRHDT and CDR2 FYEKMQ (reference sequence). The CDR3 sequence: CASSLPSQEQYF. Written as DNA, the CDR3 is TGTGCCAGCAGCTTACCCAGCCAAGAGCAGTACTTC.

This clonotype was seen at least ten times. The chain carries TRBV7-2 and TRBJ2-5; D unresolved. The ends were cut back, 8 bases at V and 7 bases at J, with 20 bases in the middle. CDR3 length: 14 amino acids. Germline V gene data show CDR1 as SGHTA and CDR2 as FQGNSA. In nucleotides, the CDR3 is TGTGCCAGCTGCCGAGACTCCGCCTTTGGGACCCAGTACTTC. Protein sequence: CASCRDSAFGTQYF.

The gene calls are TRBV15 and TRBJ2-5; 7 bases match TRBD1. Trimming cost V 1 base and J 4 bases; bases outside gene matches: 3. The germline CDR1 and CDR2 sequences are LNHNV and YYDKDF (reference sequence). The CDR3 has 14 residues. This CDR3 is CATSRVPGGETQYF. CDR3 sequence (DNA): TGTGCCACCAGCAGAGTACCAGGGGGAGAGACCCAGTACTTC.

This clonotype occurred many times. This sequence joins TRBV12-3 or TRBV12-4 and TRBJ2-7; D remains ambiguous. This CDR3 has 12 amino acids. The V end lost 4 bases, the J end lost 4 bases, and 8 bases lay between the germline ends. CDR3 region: CASSWTEYEQYF. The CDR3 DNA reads TGTGCCAGCAGTTGGACGGAGTACGAGCAGTACTTC.

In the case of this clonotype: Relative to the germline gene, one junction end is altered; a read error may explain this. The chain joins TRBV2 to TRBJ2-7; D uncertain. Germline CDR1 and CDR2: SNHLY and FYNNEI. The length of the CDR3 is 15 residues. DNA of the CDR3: TGTACCAGCAGTGCGTACAGTCCAGACACCTACGAGCAGTACTTC. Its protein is CTSSAYSPDTYEQYF.

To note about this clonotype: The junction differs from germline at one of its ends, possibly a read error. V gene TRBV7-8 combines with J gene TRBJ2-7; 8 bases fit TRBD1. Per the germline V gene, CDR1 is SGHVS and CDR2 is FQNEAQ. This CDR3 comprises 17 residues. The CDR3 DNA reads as TGTGCCAGCAGCTTAGGACGTTCGGGACAGGTAACCTACGAGCTGTACTTC. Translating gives CASSLGRSGQVTYELYF.

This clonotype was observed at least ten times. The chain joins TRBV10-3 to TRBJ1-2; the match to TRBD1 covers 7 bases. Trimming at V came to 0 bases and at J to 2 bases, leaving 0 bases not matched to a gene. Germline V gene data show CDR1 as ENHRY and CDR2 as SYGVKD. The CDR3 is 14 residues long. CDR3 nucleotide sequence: TGTGCCATCAGTGAGTCGACAGGGAACTATGGCTACACCTTC. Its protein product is CAISESTGNYGYTF.

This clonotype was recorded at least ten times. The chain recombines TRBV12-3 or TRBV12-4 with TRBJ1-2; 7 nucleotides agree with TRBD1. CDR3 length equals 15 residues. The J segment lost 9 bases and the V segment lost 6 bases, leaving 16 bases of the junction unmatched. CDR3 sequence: CASSYYETGMLSYTF. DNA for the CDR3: TGTGCCAGCAGCTATTACGAGACAGGGATGTTAAGCTACACCTTC.

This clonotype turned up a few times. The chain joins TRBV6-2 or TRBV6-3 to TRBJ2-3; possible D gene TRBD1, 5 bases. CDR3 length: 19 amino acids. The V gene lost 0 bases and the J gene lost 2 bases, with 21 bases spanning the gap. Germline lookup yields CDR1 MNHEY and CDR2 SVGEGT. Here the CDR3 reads CASSYSSGSGRRHTDTQYF. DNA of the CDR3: TGTGCCAGCAGTTACTCTTCAGGGTCCGGCAGGCGCCACACAGATACGCAGTATTTT.

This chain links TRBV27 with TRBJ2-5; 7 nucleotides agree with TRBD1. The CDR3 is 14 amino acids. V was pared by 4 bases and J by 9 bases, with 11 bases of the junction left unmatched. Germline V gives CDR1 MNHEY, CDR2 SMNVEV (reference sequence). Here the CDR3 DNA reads TGTGCCAGCAGTTCCAGGGGGAGCGATCAGCCCCAGTACTTC. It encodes CASSSRGSDQPQYF.